The clone carrying this TCR beta chain was counted many times. Its specificity is unknown. In the ophthalmopathy cohort, Clinical Activity Score was at least 3, NOSPECS grade at least 4, and duration under 3 months. A patient was excluded if there was uncontrolled infection, other autoimmune disease, pregnancy or lactation. Diagnosis rested on symptoms, serum thyroxine and TRAb, thyroid ultrasound, and orbital computed tomography. This record comes from a study of T cells in Graves' hyperthyroidism and ophthalmopathy. CDR3 length: 15 residues. Germline V gives CDR1 SGHKS, CDR2 YYEKEE (reference sequence). Trimming took 0 bases from V and 3 from J, leaving 9 bases between them. Overall study findings and caveats: Ophthalmopathy, as predicted by the model, came a median approximately 6.5 months after the prediction.

RNA transcripts gave rise to amplified TCR beta CDR3 regions. The HTBI primer set served for first-round RT-PCR of the TCR CDR3. TCRdb redid the calling of the multiplex PCR reads with MiXCR, one entry per CDR3 protein. The data hold roughly 240,000 distinct CDR3 sequences, with about a sixth observed a single time. This receptor was identified in a woman under 30 with Graves' ophthalmopathy. Specimen: blood. The chain joins TRBV5-5 to TRBJ1-4, with D possibly TRBD1 on 5 matching bases. CDR3 coding DNA: TGTGCCAGCAGCTTGGGTCCAGGGCCTAATGAAAAACTGTTTTTT. Amino acid sequence: CASSLGPGPNEKLFF.